The rows below give T cell receptor beta chains drawn from one sample of a study of neurological immune-mediated disorders. TCRdb re-called the 5' RACE reads with MiXCR, one entry per CDR3 protein. The profile covers 130,000 or so distinct CDR3 sequences, with roughly 3.2% appearing a single time and roughly 1.3% taken by the ten largest. The source material was PBMCs. All receptors come from a woman in her 30s with multiple sclerosis. The conserved cysteine and the conserved F or W are not part of the CDR3 here.

J,V,CDR3
TRBJ1-4,TRBV7-2,ASSLTPLGANEKLF
TRBJ1-2,TRBV7-6,ASSPQVTNLRDTYGYT
TRBJ2-1,TRBV7-6,ALRLAGGEQF
TRBJ2-7,TRBV7-2,ASSFPRSGAGEDLYEQY
TRBJ2-5,TRBV7-2,ASSLDFQETQY
TRBJ1-2,TRBV5-6,ASTTTGGYGYT
TRBJ1-6,TRBV7-2,ASSLNTVNSTLN
TRBJ2-3,TRBV6-5,ASSWDFLADTQY
TRBJ2-3,TRBV29-1,SVEGGGPGTDTQY
TRBJ2-1,TRBV6-2/TRBV6-3,ASSYDREAYNEQF
TRBJ2-7,TRBV7-2,ASSYNRDRAAQY
TRBJ2-5,TRBV11-2,ASSPGPGQETQY
TRBJ1-1,TRBV5-1,ASSLDSVNTEAF
TRBJ2-2,TRBV5-5,ASSLDPSGNTGELF
TRBJ2-1,TRBV3-1,ASSQDPGAGRNEQF
TRBJ2-1,TRBV9,ASSVGPSGGFNEQF
TRBJ2-1,TRBV12-3/TRBV12-4,ASSPSGARIEQF
TRBJ2-7,TRBV20-1,SARQGAGEQY
TRBJ2-2,TRBV6-2/TRBV6-3,ASGRGTGELF
TRBJ2-6,TRBV5-6,ASSLGYSGANVLT
TRBJ2-1,TRBV7-2,ASSTGSYPF
TRBJ2-7,TRBV11-2,ASRIRTGYEQY
TRBJ2-5,TRBV11-2,ASSLYRETQY
TRBJ1-5,TRBV5-1,ASSLDGQGAGQPQH
TRBJ2-5,TRBV5-5,ASSLPGEETQY
TRBJ2-7,TRBV5-1,ASGLAGVYEQY
TRBJ2-2,TRBV5-1,ASSWRGLAGGSGELF
TRBJ1-3,TRBV20-1,SARSSGNTIY
TRBJ2-7,TRBV20-1,SATHRGVSSYEQY
TRBJ1-2,TRBV5-1,ASSPRWEYGYT
TRBJ2-7,TRBV5-1,ASSHGPAYEQY
TRBJ1-1,TRBV5-6,ASSFPQVGNTEAF
TRBJ1-1,TRBV4-3,ASSQDRGFTEAF
TRBJ2-3,TRBV4-1,ASSQETRGGDTQY
TRBJ2-2,TRBV7-9,AGRRMATTNPGELF
TRBJ1-2,TRBV14,ASSQAGGGYGYT
TRBJ1-1,TRBV10-3,AISSRGRDMNTEAF
TRBJ1-1,TRBV7-2,ASFLKLNTEAF
TRBJ2-3,TRBV5-1,ASSLGLRSADTQY
TRBJ2-1,TRBV30,AWLRPLYNEQF
TRBJ1-2,TRBV12-3/TRBV12-4,ASSLYREGLYGYT
TRBJ2-4,TRBV10-3,AISDTTVGPNIQY
TRBJ2-1,TRBV5-1,ASSSDRKTEQF
TRBJ1-3,TRBV7-6,ASSSNRGKGNTIY
TRBJ2-1,TRBV20-1,SASGTSVYNEQF
TRBJ1-6,TRBV12-3/TRBV12-4,ASRTRGGADNSPLH
TRBJ2-5,TRBV11-2,ASSLAAQGQETQY
TRBJ2-3,TRBV7-2,ASSLRQGVSDTQY